These 26 T cell receptor beta chains came from one sample sequenced in a study of CD8+ T cells in alopecia areata. After isolation, RNA underwent reverse transcription to generate cDNA as the sequencing template. The data were produced by immunoSEQ multiplex PCR, yet TCRdb's version contains in-frame clones alone and is incomplete. The sample yields approximately 150,000 clones, about three fifths seen once. Stated treatment: oral pan-JAK inhibitor, 5-10 mg twice daily. The sequencing used CD4+ T cells sorted from blood, collected at approximately week 60, from a patient treated with tofacitinib. The receptor set was obtained from a human donor with alopecia areata.

The CDR3 DNA reads TGTGCCAGCAGGGGCCCTAGCGGGGGACAAGAGACCCAGTACTTC. Its protein product is CASRGPSGGQETQYF. This sequence joins TRBV6-6 and TRBJ2-5; 10 bases are a match to TRBD2. Per germline, CDR1 MNHNY and CDR2 SVGAGI (reference sequence). This CDR3 is 15 amino acids long. Unmatched junction bases numbered 6, after V lost 6 bases and J lost 2 bases.

This clone was picked up a small number of times. The CDR3 here is CATSRGRYQETQYF. CDR3 nucleotide sequence: TGTGCCACCAGCAGAGGACGATACCAAGAGACCCAGTACTTC. The J gene is TRBJ2-5, the V gene TRBV15; no clear D gene. With 1 base removed from V and 0 bases from J, the gap between germline ends came to 6 bases. In germline, CDR1 is LNHNV, CDR2 YYDKDF (reference sequence). The CDR3 totals 14 residues.

This clone was counted many times. In DNA form, the CDR3 reads TGTGCCAGTAGCCCCACGTGGAGGGCTGGCTACACCTTC. Translated, it gives CASSPTWRAGYTF. The chain employs TRBV19 and TRBJ1-2; D ambiguous. Germline CDR1 reads LNHDA; CDR2 reads SQIVND (reference sequence). The V end lost 6 bases, the J end lost 7 bases, and 15 bases lay between the germline ends. The CDR3 has 13 residues.

The rearrangement uses TRBV10-3 and TRBJ2-7, with 10 positions matching TRBD1. The CDR3 runs 13 residues. Germline trimming cut 6 bases from V and 5 bases from J; bases unmatched to any gene: 4. Germline loops: CDR1 ENHRY, CDR2 SYGVKD. In DNA, the CDR3 is TGTGCCATCAGCGGCGGGACAGGGGACGAGCAGTACTTC. Encoded protein: CAISGGTGDEQYF.

This chain links TRBV27 with TRBJ2-1; D is undetermined. CDR1 and CDR2 from the germline V gene are MNHEY and SMNVEV (reference sequence). The CDR3 length is 15 residues. The ends were cut back, 5 bases at V and 2 bases at J, with 13 bases in the middle. The CDR3 DNA sequence: TGTGCCAGCAGTCTGGACGGTACCCCCTACAATGAGCAGTTCTTC. This gives the protein CASSLDGTPYNEQFF.

The chain carries TRBV11-1 and TRBJ2-7; D gene uncertain. The V end was cut by 0 bases, the J end by 2 bases, with 8 bases between. Germline V lookup: CDR1 SGHAT, CDR2 FQDESV (reference sequence). CDR3 length equals 14 residues. The CDR3 is CASSLATVAYEQYF. For the CDR3, the DNA is TGTGCCAGCAGCTTAGCTACAGTTGCCTACGAGCAGTACTTC.

The chain has TRBV11-2 and TRBJ2-2; the D is unclear. Germline loops: CDR1 SGHAT, CDR2 FQNNGV. This CDR3 is 14 amino acids long. V dropped 4 bases and J dropped 0 bases, with 6 bases sitting between them. The DNA of the CDR3 is TGTGCCAGCAGCTCCATGCCGAACACCGGGGAGCTGTTTTTT. This sequence encodes CASSSMPNTGELFF.

This clone showed up just a few times. The chain couples TRBV29-1 to TRBJ2-1; 7 nucleotides line up with TRBD1. The CDR3 length is 13 residues. After removal of 2 bases from V and 13 bases from J, the junction contained 11 bases not matched to a gene. Germline V gene data show CDR1 as SQVTM and CDR2 as ANQGSEA. The chain's CDR3 is CSVELDPGQKQFF. The CDR3 DNA reads as TGCAGCGTTGAATTGGATCCGGGACAGAAACAGTTCTTC.

The chain is built from TRBV28 and TRBJ1-1; D is possibly TRBD1 (5 bases). Germline V gene data show CDR1 as MDHEN and CDR2 as SYDVKM. The CDR3 extends over 12 amino acids. V was shortened by 3 bases and J by 6 bases, with 8 bases between the two germline ends. The CDR3 nucleotides are TGTGCCAGCAGTTTCGGCAGGGCTGAAGCTTTCTTT. Amino acid sequence: CASSFGRAEAFF.

The rearrangement links TRBV12-5 to TRBJ1-2; 8 nucleotides line up with TRBD1. V shed 5 bases, J shed 4 bases, and the junction held 12 bases outside the gene matches. This CDR3 comprises 16 residues. Germline V CDR1 and CDR2: LGHNT, FRNRAP. CDR3 nucleotide sequence: TGTGCTAGTGGTCGAACCGGACAGGGCAGGGGCTATGGCTACACCTTC. As protein: CASGRTGQGRGYGYTF.

This clone was counted a few times. The rearrangement joins TRBV10-3 to TRBJ1-5; 8 bases line up with TRBD1. There are 15 residues in the CDR3. Losses at the gene ends were 8 bases for V and 1 base for J; bases not matched to a gene: 7. Germline V gene sequence: CDR1 ENHRY, CDR2 SYGVKD. The CDR3 loop reads CAIRSDRESNQPQHF. The CDR3, as DNA: TGTGCCATCCGTTCGGACAGGGAGAGCAATCAGCCCCAGCATTTT.

The rearrangement uses TRBV27 and TRBJ2-7; a possible D gene is TRBD1 (6 bases). This CDR3 is built from 13 residues. Looked up from germline, CDR1 is MNHEY and CDR2 is SMNVEV (reference sequence). The V end lost 6 bases, the J end lost 7 bases, and 16 bases lay between the germline ends. The CDR3 bases are TGTGCCAGCAGCCTACCAGGGGTCGGTGAGCAGTACTTC. Translation gives CASSLPGVGEQYF.

CDR3: CASSLLAGELFF. In DNA, the CDR3 is TGTGCCAGCAGCTTACTAGCCGGGGAGCTGTTTTTT. V is TRBV7-3 and J is TRBJ2-2; D is unclear. Trimming took off 2 bases at V and 6 bases at J, with 4 bases between the two ends. The germline CDR1 and CDR2 sequences are SGHTA and FQGTGA. The CDR3 spans 12 residues. Looking up the rest from reference TRBV7-3 and TRBJ2-2 gives the full variable domain: GAGVSQTPSNKVTEKGKYVELRCDPISGHTALYWYRQSLGQGPEFLIYFQGTGAADDSGLPNDRFFAVRPEGSVSTLKIQRTERGDSAVYLCASSLLAGELFFGEGSRLTVL.

This clone was seen repeatedly, ten times or more. The rearrangement uses TRBV5-6 and TRBJ2-5; D gene ambiguous. The CDR3 spans 12 residues. Per germline, CDR1 SGHDT and CDR2 YYEEEE. V gave up 0 bases and J gave up 5 bases, with 5 bases separating them. CDR3 sequence (DNA): TGTGCCAGCAGCTTGGTTTTGGAGACCCAGTACTTC. Translated, it gives CASSLVLETQYF.

The chain joins TRBV9 to TRBJ1-2; the D is unclear. Germline V gene data show CDR1 as SGDLS and CDR2 as YYNGEE. The CDR3 is 14 amino acids. Trimming removed 4 bases from V and 7 bases from J, with 17 bases in between. The CDR3 here is CASSTPGDNGGYTF. In DNA form, the CDR3 reads TGTGCCAGCAGCACACCTGGGGATAACGGTGGCTACACCTTC.

This clone was counted only a few times. The chain carries TRBV10-3 and TRBJ1-1; D is undetermined. The CDR3 consists of 13 residues. V gave up 4 bases and J gave up 2 bases, with 8 bases separating them. Per the germline V gene, CDR1 is ENHRY and CDR2 is SYGVKD. The CDR3 DNA sequence: TGTGCCATCAGTGCCGGGCCAAACACTGAAGCTTTCTTT. Translation gives CAISAGPNTEAFF.

The chain links TRBV29-1 to TRBJ2-7; TRBD2 is a possible D gene (5 bases). CDR3 length: 12 amino acids. Germline V lookup: CDR1 SQVTM, CDR2 ANQGSEA. The germline V and J ends were trimmed by 4 bases and 4 bases, with 11 bases remaining between them. The CDR3 here is CSVGAPGYEQYF. For the CDR3, the DNA is TGCAGCGTTGGGGCCCCGGGGTACGAGCAGTACTTC.

CDR3 bases: TGTGCCAGCAGTGTAGTTTCCAATTCACCCCTCCACTTT. Its protein is CASSVVSNSPLHF. The gene calls are TRBV7-2 and TRBJ1-6, with unresolved D. The CDR3 extends over 13 amino acids. Trimming shortened V by 6 bases and J by 7 bases, and 10 bases separated the two germline ends. Germline V gene data show CDR1 as SGHTA and CDR2 as FQGNSA.

The V call is TRBV29-1, the J call TRBJ2-7, with D tentatively TRBD1 (6 bases). The CDR3 is 14 residues long. The germline V and J ends were trimmed by 6 bases and 2 bases, with 17 bases remaining between them. The germline CDR1 and CDR2 sequences are SQVTM and ANQGSEA. This CDR3 is CSVVGTDRTYEQYF. CDR3 bases: TGCAGCGTCGTTGGTACTGACAGGACCTACGAGCAGTACTTC.

The chain carries TRBV9 and TRBJ2-1; the match to TRBD1 covers 7 bases. This CDR3 contains 14 residues. Germline V CDR1 and CDR2: SGDLS, YYNGEE. Germline trimming cut 3 bases from V and 9 bases from J; bases unmatched to any gene: 9. CDR3 in amino acids: CASSASGTETEQFF. The CDR3 DNA sequence: TGTGCCAGCAGCGCTTCCGGGACAGAGACTGAGCAGTTCTTC.

The rearrangement uses TRBV6-5 and TRBJ2-5; tentative D call: TRBD2 (5 bases). CDR3 size: 13 residues. The germline gives CDR1 MNHEY, CDR2 SVGAGI. With 6 bases removed from V and 5 bases from J, the gap between germline ends came to 13 bases. CDR3 in DNA: TGTGCCAGCAGCCCGGGGTTGGCGGAGACCCAGTACTTC. It specifies CASSPGLAETQYF.

In its sample, this clone was seen many times. The chain links TRBV23-1 to TRBJ1-6, with D possibly TRBD1 on 5 matching bases. TRBV23-1 is filed as an ORF, its function uncertain. The CDR3 totals 13 residues. V lost 4 bases and J 12 bases, leaving 13 bases between the germline ends. The CDR3 DNA sequence: TGCGCCAGCAGTCCGGGACTATTTGGACCCCTCCACTTT. It is translated as CASSPGLFGPLHF.

This sequence joins TRBV27 and TRBJ2-5; possible D gene TRBD2, 7 bases. Germline assignment: CDR1 MNHEY and CDR2 SMNVEV (reference sequence). The V end lost 6 bases, the J end lost 5 bases, and 13 bases lay between the germline ends. The CDR3 runs to 13 residues. CDR3 sequence: CASRTGREETQYF. DNA for the CDR3: TGTGCCAGCAGAACAGGGAGGGAGGAGACCCAGTACTTC.

A few counts support this clone. This CDR3 reads CASSLDSYGYTF. The CDR3, as DNA: TGTGCCAGCAGCTTAGACAGCTATGGCTACACCTTC. This sequence joins TRBV7-9 and TRBJ1-2; D unclear. The germline V and J ends were trimmed by 1 base and 4 bases, with 4 bases remaining between them. The CDR3 covers 12 residues. CDR1 is SEHNR and CDR2 is FQNEAQ in the germline V gene (reference sequence).

This clone has just one count. This chain connects TRBV7-3 to TRBJ2-3; D is undetermined. Germline loops: CDR1 SGHTA, CDR2 FQGTGA. V shed 5 bases and J shed 6 bases, with 18 bases lying between them. The CDR3 is 15 residues long. The CDR3 reads CASSETVPPGDTQYF. As DNA, the CDR3 is TGTGCCAGCAGCGAAACTGTGCCCCCCGGGGATACGCAGTATTTT. The full variable domain, in which reference TRBV7-3 and TRBJ2-3 provide the parts outside the CDR3, is GAGVSQTPSNKVTEKGKYVELRCDPISGHTALYWYRQSLGQGPEFLIYFQGTGAADDSGLPNDRFFAVRPEGSVSTLKIQRTERGDSAVYLCASSETVPPGDTQYFGPGTRLTVL.

The rearrangement joins TRBV30 to TRBJ1-1; 8 nucleotides match TRBD1. Looked up from germline, CDR1 is GTSNPN and CDR2 is SVGIG (reference sequence). After removal of 3 bases from V and 1 base from J, the junction contained 4 bases not matched to a gene. The CDR3 spans 14 residues. CDR3 nucleotides: TGTGCCTGGAGAGGACAGGGACAGAACACTGAAGCTTTCTTT. It encodes CAWRGQGQNTEAFF.